What follows are 10 T cell receptor beta chains derived from one specimen sequenced in a study of CD8 T cells in Susac syndrome. The authors reverse transcribed roughly 0.5 to 1 ug RNA with random hexamers. TCRdb re-analysed the immunoSEQ multiplex PCR reads in MiXCR, keeping a single row per CDR3 protein. The sample includes about 430,000 distinct CDR3 sequences, approximately 85% of them seen just once. The sample was CD8+ T cells from PBMCs. The origin of the receptors is a human donor with multiple sclerosis.

V usage is TRBV5-1 and J usage is TRBJ2-1; 9 positions match TRBD2. The V gene's germline CDR1 is SGHRS and CDR2 YFSETQ. The V segment lost 4 bases and the J segment 6 bases; nucleotides outside the gene matches: 8. CDR3 length equals 15 residues. The DNA for the CDR3 is TGCGCCAGCAGCCATCGGACTAGCGATTTCAATGAGCAGTTCTTC. The encoded protein is CASSHRTSDFNEQFF. Complete variable domain (other parts from reference TRBV5-1 and TRBJ2-1): KAGVTQTPRYLIKTRGQQVTLSCSPISGHRSVSWYQQTPGQGLQFLFEYFSETQRNKGNFPGRFSGRQFSNSRSEMNVSTLELGDSALYLCASSHRTSDFNEQFFGPGTRLTVL.

V is TRBV6-1 and J is TRBJ2-7; D is unclear. Germline CDR1 MNHNS, CDR2 SASEGT. Deletions cut 3 bases from V and 2 bases from J, with 11 bases between. The CDR3 runs to 14 residues. The CDR3 sequence: CASSDLSATYEQYF. CDR3 coding DNA: TGTGCCAGCAGTGATCTTTCAGCTACCTACGAGCAGTACTTC.

In its sample, this clonotype was seen a few times. This chain connects TRBV12-3 or TRBV12-4 to TRBJ2-7; D unclear. Trimming took 2 bases from V and 3 from J, leaving 14 bases between them. CDR3 length: 15 amino acids. CDR3: CASSLSAVGFYEQYF. Here the CDR3 DNA reads TGTGCCAGCAGTTTATCAGCAGTGGGGTTCTACGAGCAGTACTTC.

This chain joins TRBV6-5 and TRBJ2-6, with no clear D. CDR1 MNHEY and CDR2 SVGAGI come from the germline V gene. This CDR3 region has 19 residues. Trimming removed 0 bases from V and 0 bases from J, with 15 bases in between. In nucleotides, the CDR3 is TGTGCCAGCAGTTACTCTTCGGCAGATCACATCTCTGGGGCCAACGTCCTGACTTTC. This gives the protein CASSYSSADHISGANVLTF.

Regarding this clonotype: An end of the junction differs from the germline gene, which may be a read error. The chain employs TRBV9 and TRBJ2-6; D possibly corresponds to TRBD1 (5 bases). The CDR3 runs 16 residues. The germline gives CDR1 SGDLS, CDR2 YYNGEE. The CDR3 region is CASSGGSPSGANVLTF. CDR3 nucleotides: TGTGCCAGCAGCGGGGGTTCTCCTTCTGGGGCCAACGTCCTGACCTTC.

The gene calls are TRBV27 and TRBJ2-2; D gene unclear. The V gene lost 3 bases and the J gene lost 2 bases, with 7 bases spanning the gap. The V gene's germline CDR1 is MNHEY and CDR2 SMNVEV (reference sequence). This CDR3 is 14 amino acids long. CDR3 nucleotide sequence: TGTGCCAGCAGTTTTTTCATAAACACCGGGGAGCTGTTTTTT. Translation gives CASSFFINTGELFF.

The chain is built from TRBV19 and TRBJ1-5, with D hard to call. The CDR3 runs to 16 residues. The germline V gene has CDR1 LNHDA and CDR2 SQIVND (reference sequence). Trimming pared 2 bases from V and 2 bases from J, leaving 13 bases between. CDR3 protein: CASSIFPLEGNQPQHF. The DNA for the CDR3 is TGTGCCAGTAGTATATTCCCGCTCGAAGGCAATCAGCCCCAGCATTTT.

CDR3 coding DNA: TGCAGTGCTAGGGGTAGCTGGCCCCCAGATACGCAGTATTTT. It encodes CSARGSWPPDTQYF. This chain joins TRBV20-1 and TRBJ2-3; D gene uncertain. Per the germline V gene, CDR1 is DFQATT and CDR2 is SNEGSKA (reference sequence). V lost 3 bases, J lost 4 bases, and 14 bases lay in between. CDR3 length: 14 residues.

The V call is TRBV27, the J call TRBJ2-1; 14 positions agree with TRBD2. The length of the CDR3 is 17 residues. Germline V gives CDR1 MNHEY, CDR2 SMNVEV (reference sequence). With V trimmed by 3 bases and J by 2 bases, 3 bases remained unmatched. The CDR3 spells CASSFGLAGGAYNEQFF. CDR3 DNA: TGTGCCAGCAGTTTCGGACTAGCGGGAGGTGCCTACAATGAGCAGTTCTTC.

This sequence joins TRBV4-1 and TRBJ1-1, with D tentatively TRBD1 (5 bases). The germline V and J ends were trimmed by 4 bases and 3 bases, with 21 bases remaining between them. The CDR3 has 17 amino acids. Germline V lookup: CDR1 MGHRA, CDR2 YSYEKL. The chain's CDR3 is CASSPPGGSRSDTEAFF. The CDR3 DNA reads as TGCGCCAGCAGCCCCCCCGGGGGGTCCAGGTCCGACACTGAAGCTTTCTTT.